Listed below are T cell receptor beta chains from one sample, sequenced in a study of shared clonotypes between healthy human individuals. Clones were sequenced by immunoSEQ multiplex PCR, and TCRdb holds only the in-frame ones, with some missing. The sample holds roughly 660,000 clones, around 91% seen once. The sequencing sample was made of memory CD8+ T cells from PBMCs. These receptors were obtained from a man younger than 35 in good health. Some clones in this sample may be carry-over from other donors' samples. Both conserved end residues are part of each CDR3. The D gene is left open where the match is weak. Size is stated for part of the rows, as once, few or many counts, or as a class when the clone is expanded.

TRBD2	.	TRBJ2-3	TRBV5-1	TGCGCCAGCAGAGGGACTAGCGGGAGCACAGATACGCAGTATTTT	CASRGTSGSTDTQYF
TRBD1	.	TRBJ1-5	TRBV29-1	TGCAGCGTTCAGGACAGGGGTCAGCCCCAGCATTTT	CSVQDRGQPQHF
.	once	TRBJ2-7	TRBV27	TGTGCCAGCAGTTTTTCCCCCCGCTACGAGCAGTACTTC	CASSFSPRYEQYF
.	.	TRBJ2-5	TRBV5-4	TGTGCCAGCAGCTCCAGATTTCAAGAGACCCAGTACTTC	CASSSRFQETQYF
.	.	TRBJ1-2	TRBV6-5	TGTGCCAGCAGTTACTACGGACGGACTAACTATGGCTACACCTTC	CASSYYGRTNYGYTF
TRBD2	.	TRBJ2-3	TRBV9	TGTGCCAGCAGCCCGGGGACTAGCGGGAGGGTGGCAGATACGCAGTATTTT	CASSPGTSGRVADTQYF
TRBD2	.	TRBJ2-1	TRBV5-5	TGTGCCAGCAGCTTGTTCGTAACTAGCGGTTTCGATGAGCAGTTCTTC	CASSLFVTSGFDEQFF
TRBD1	.	TRBJ2-5	TRBV7-9	TGTGCCAGCAGCCCTCGGGACAGGGGATGGGAGACCCAGTACTTC	CASSPRDRGWETQYF
.	.	TRBJ1-1	TRBV14	TGTGCCAGCAGCCAGGACTCTTGGGCTTTGGGGTCTGAAGCTTTCTTT	CASSQDSWALGSEAFF
.	.	TRBJ1-1	TRBV19	TGTGCCAGTAGTATAAGGAACACTGAAGCTTTCTTT	CASSIRNTEAFF
.	.	TRBJ1-2	TRBV7-9	TGTGCCAGCAGCTACTTGCCAGGGGTTGATGGCTACACCTTC	CASSYLPGVDGYTF
TRBD1	.	TRBJ1-5	TRBV28	TGTGCCAGCAGTTTAGACAGGGGGCGTTTTCAGCCCCAGCATTTT	CASSLDRGRFQPQHF
.	few	TRBJ1-2	TRBV7-9	TGTGCCAGCAGCTTAGTCTTCACGACGAGTGGCTACACCTTC	CASSLVFTTSGYTF
TRBD1	.	TRBJ1-4	TRBV27	TGTGCCAGCAGTTTCTCTTTAGGGACAGATCTTGGTAAACTGTTTTTT	CASSFSLGTDLGKLFF
.	.	TRBJ2-5	TRBV5-1	TGCGCCAGCAGCCCCTTCGGGCAGGGAGGAGAGACCCAGTACTTC	CASSPFGQGGETQYF
.	.	TRBJ2-2	TRBV19	TGTGCATATGGGTCGAACACCGGGGAGCTGTTTTTT	CAYGSNTGELFF
TRBD1	.	TRBJ1-2	TRBV27	TGTGCCAGCAGTGAACTACTATCCGGGACAGGTCGAGGCTACACCTTC	CASSELLSGTGRGYTF
.	.	TRBJ2-7	TRBV10-3	TGTGCCATCAGTGAGGGTCCAGGGGTTGTCTACGAGCAGTACTTC	CAISEGPGVVYEQYF
TRBD1	.	TRBJ1-4	TRBV11-2	TGTGCCAGCAGCCTGGGGACAGGGGAAGAAAAACTGTTTTTT	CASSLGTGEEKLFF
.	.	TRBJ1-3	TRBV15	TGTGCCACCCAGCCCAGAATTGGAAACACCATATATTTT	CATQPRIGNTIYF
.	.	TRBJ2-1	TRBV13	TGTGCCAGCAGCGCCGAACGGGTCTCTGGCAATGAGCAGTTCTTC	CASSAERVSGNEQFF
.	.	TRBJ1-3	TRBV7-9	TGTGCCAGCAGCCCGATATACAGAGCCTCTGGAAACACCATATATTTT	CASSPIYRASGNTIYF
TRBD2	.	TRBJ2-3	TRBV6-6	TGTGCCAGCAGCCGCCCCTCGGGGGGAGAGGCAGATACGCAGTATTTT	CASSRPSGGEADTQYF
.	.	TRBJ2-1	TRBV28	TGTGCCAGCAGTTTTTGGGCAGACAATGAGCAGTTCTTC	CASSFWADNEQFF
.	.	TRBJ2-7	TRBV19	TGTGCCAGTAGTATCGGGATGGGGCAGGCTGCCTACGAGCAGTACTTC	CASSIGMGQAAYEQYF
TRBD1	.	TRBJ1-1	TRBV27	TGTGCCAGCAGTTCCCCGCCGGGACAGGGTTTCTCAGCTTTCTTT	CASSSPPGQGFSAFF
.	.	TRBJ1-1	TRBV5-1	TGCGCCAGCAGTCAGGGGACGTACACTGAAGCTTTCTTT	CASSQGTYTEAFF
.	.	TRBJ2-3	TRBV19	TGTGCCAGTAGTGTTCTGACGGGACCGACTAGCACAGATACGCAGTATTTT	CASSVLTGPTSTDTQYF
.	.	TRBJ1-5	TRBV4-2	TGTGCCAGCAGCCAAGAGGACGGATTCAATCAGCCCCAGCATTTT	CASSQEDGFNQPQHF
.	.	TRBJ1-4	TRBV23-1	TGCGCCAGCAGTCAATCGAGTTTT	CASSQSSF
.	.	TRBJ2-2	TRBV28	TGTGCCAGCAGTTACCCCGGAGGGGAGCTGTTTTTT	CASSYPGGELFF
.	.	TRBJ2-7	TRBV29-1	TGCAGCGTTGAAGATTCTGGGGAATACGAGCAGTACTTC	CSVEDSGEYEQYF
.	.	TRBJ2-7	TRBV7-9	TGTGCCAGCAGTCCTGAGGCCTACGAGCAGTACTTC	CASSPEAYEQYF
.	.	TRBJ1-2	TRBV10-3	TGTGCCATCAGAGACGTTGACAGTTCGTCTAACTATGGCTACACCTTC	CAIRDVDSSSNYGYTF
TRBD2	.	TRBJ2-3	TRBV7-2	TGTGCCAGCAGCCTAGACCCGCGTCTAGCGGGAGGGCCCACAGATACGCAGTATTTT	CASSLDPRLAGGPTDTQYF
.	.	TRBJ2-2	TRBV7-9	TGTGCCAGCAGCGACTCGAACACCGGGGAGCTGTTTTTT	CASSDSNTGELFF
.	.	TRBJ1-2	TRBV19	TGTGCCAGTATGGGTGACTATGGCTACACCTTC	CASMGDYGYTF
.	.	TRBJ2-3	TRBV13	TGTGCCAGCACCCCAGATGTTTCTAGCACAGATACGCAGTATTTT	CASTPDVSSTDTQYF
.	.	TRBJ1-2	TRBV9	TGTGCCAGCAGCGTGTCGGGCGGTGGCTACACCTTC	CASSVSGGGYTF
TRBD2	few	TRBJ2-1	TRBV7-9	TGTGCCAGCAGCCCTAGGACTAGCGGCTACAATGAGCAGTTCTTC	CASSPRTSGYNEQFF
.	.	TRBJ2-7	TRBV27	TGTGCCAGCAGTTCTTTGGACTCGCGGTACGAGCAGTACTTC	CASSSLDSRYEQYF
.	.	TRBJ1-3	TRBV11-2	TGTGCCAGCAGCTTAGGGAACCGACGCGACTCTGGAAACACCATATATTTT	CASSLGNRRDSGNTIYF
.	.	TRBJ1-4	TRBV19	TGTGCCAGTAGTATCCCGGGACCTCGAGATAATGAAAAACTGTTTTTT	CASSIPGPRDNEKLFF
TRBD1	.	TRBJ2-1	TRBV19	TGTGCCAGTAGTCGGCGGGGACAGGGATCCTACAATGAGCAGTTCTTC	CASSRRGQGSYNEQFF
TRBD1	.	TRBJ1-5	TRBV2	TGTGCCAGCACGCGCCTTCGAGCGGCGACAGGGGCCCGAAGCAATCAGCCCCAGCATTTT	CASTRLRAATGARSNQPQHF
TRBD2	.	TRBJ2-7	TRBV5-4	TGTGCCAGCAGCGAGACGGGGGGCGAGCAGTACTTC	CASSETGGEQYF
TRBD1	.	TRBJ1-2	TRBV7-9	TGTGCCAGCAGCTTAGGTCCAGGACAGGGCTTGGATGGCTACACCTTC	CASSLGPGQGLDGYTF
TRBD1	.	TRBJ2-5	TRBV11-2	TGTGCCAGCAGCCCCGGACAGGGGACGCAGACCCAGTACTTC	CASSPGQGTQTQYF
.	.	TRBJ2-7	TRBV28	TGTGCCAGCAGTCTCCGTGGCTCCTACGAGCAGTACTTC	CASSLRGSYEQYF
.	.	TRBJ2-2	TRBV11-2	TGTGCCACGACCTTGGCGGGGCGATACACCGGGGAGCTGTTTTTT	CATTLAGRYTGELFF